The clone carrying this TCR beta chain was recorded many times. The antigen is unknown. These data originate in a study of T cells in Graves' hyperthyroidism and ophthalmopathy. Across the study: Initial diagnosis, before any treatment, was when peripheral blood was collected.

Based on clinical symptoms, serum thyroxine and TRAb, thyroid ultrasound and orbital computed tomography, diagnoses were reached. Amplified regions were TCR beta CDR3 sequences from RNA transcripts. The TCR CDR3 was amplified in a first-round RT-PCR using the HTBI primer set. Each CDR3 protein is one row after TCRdb ran MiXCR on the multiplex PCR reads. The sample records some 570,000 distinct CDR3 sequences, more than 15% being singletons. Study-level findings and limits: Using 13 V-J features, a model discriminated ophthalmopathy from stable hyperthyroidism.

From germline, CDR1 is DFQATT and CDR2 SNEGSKA (reference sequence). This CDR3 comprises 15 residues. The V gene lost 0 bases and the J gene lost 0 bases, with 11 bases spanning the gap. This TCR derives from a woman aged 18-30 years with Graves' ophthalmopathy. Sequences were obtained from blood. The chain links TRBV20-1 to TRBJ1-1; a weak D match, TRBD1 (5 bases). The CDR3 region is CSARDRDGMNTEAFF. In DNA, the CDR3 is TGCAGTGCTAGAGACAGGGACGGCATGAACACTGAAGCTTTCTTT.